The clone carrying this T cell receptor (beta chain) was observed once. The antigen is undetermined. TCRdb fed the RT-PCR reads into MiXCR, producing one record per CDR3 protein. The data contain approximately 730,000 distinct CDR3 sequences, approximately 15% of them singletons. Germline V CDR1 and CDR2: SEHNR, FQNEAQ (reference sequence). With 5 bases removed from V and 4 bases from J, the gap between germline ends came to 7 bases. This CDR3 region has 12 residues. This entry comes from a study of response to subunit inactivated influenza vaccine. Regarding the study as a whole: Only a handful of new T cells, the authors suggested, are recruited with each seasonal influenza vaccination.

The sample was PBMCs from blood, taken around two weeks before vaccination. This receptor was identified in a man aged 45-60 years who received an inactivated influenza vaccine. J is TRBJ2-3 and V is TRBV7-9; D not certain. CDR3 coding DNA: TGTGCCAGCAGCGAAGAGTCAGATACGCAGTATTTT. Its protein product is CASSEESDTQYF.